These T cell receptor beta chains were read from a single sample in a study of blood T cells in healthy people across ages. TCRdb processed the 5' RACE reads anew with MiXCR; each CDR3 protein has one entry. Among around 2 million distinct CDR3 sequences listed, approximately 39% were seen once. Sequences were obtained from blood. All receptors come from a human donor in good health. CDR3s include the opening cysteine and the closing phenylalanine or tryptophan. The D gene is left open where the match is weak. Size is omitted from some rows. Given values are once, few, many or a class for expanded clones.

CASSVHMTDGGQNTGELFF	TGTGCCAGCAGCGTGCATATGACCGACGGGGGGCAGAACACCGGGGAGCTGTTTTTT	TRBV9	-	TRBJ2-2	-
CASSSTAPRDQPQHF	TGTGCCAGCAGTTCGACAGCCCCGAGGGATCAGCCCCAGCATTTT	TRBV12-3/TRBV12-4	-	TRBJ1-5	-
CASSLVSGGDYGYTF	TGTGCCAGCAGCTTAGTATCAGGGGGCGATTATGGCTACACCTTC	TRBV7-2	few	TRBJ1-2	TRBD1
CASRRAGGNQPQHF	TGTGCCAGCAGAAGGGCAGGGGGAAATCAGCCCCAGCATTTT	TRBV13	-	TRBJ1-5	TRBD1
CASSLVSFGTQFPGDEQFF	TGTGCCAGCAGCTTAGTTTCATTCGGGACCCAGTTTCCGGGGGATGAGCAGTTCTTC	TRBV7-9	-	TRBJ2-1	-
CASSRIRSYEQYF	TGTGCCAGCAGTAGGATCCGTTCCTACGAGCAGTACTTC	TRBV6-5	few	TRBJ2-7	-
CASSEWGGRRNQPQHF	TGTGCCAGCAGTGAATGGGGCGGTAGGCGCAATCAGCCCCAGCATTTT	TRBV6-1	few	TRBJ1-5	-
CASSPPGGRRMNTEAFF	TGTGCCAGCAGTCCCCCCGGGGGAAGGAGAATGAACACTGAAGCTTTCTTT	TRBV6-1	few	TRBJ1-1	-
CATQQGEGTQYF	TGTGCCACCCAACAGGGGGAGGGGACCCAGTACTTC	TRBV10-3	few	TRBJ2-5	-
CASSLRTPEETQHF	TGTGCCAGCAGCCTCCGGACCCCGGAAGAGACCCAGCATTTT	TRBV7-2	few	TRBJ1-5	-
CAWSVRGGQPQHF	TGTGCCTGGAGTGTACGGGGGGGTCAGCCCCAGCATTTT	TRBV30	-	TRBJ1-5	-
CAIRGVTDARSSGKETQYF	TGTGCCATCAGGGGGGTGACAGACGCCCGCTCCTCCGGCAAAGAGACCCAGTACTTC	TRBV10-3	-	TRBJ2-5	-
CASRLDRSSPLHF	TGTGCCAGCAGGCTTGACAGGAGTTCACCCCTCCACTTT	TRBV28	-	TRBJ1-6	-
CASSHTGTGNEQFF	TGTGCCAGCAGCCATACCGGGACGGGCAATGAGCAGTTCTTC	TRBV4-2	-	TRBJ2-1	-
CASSQVGGTVEAFF	TGTGCCAGCAGCCAAGTGGGCGGGACAGTCGAAGCTTTCTTT	TRBV3-1	-	TRBJ1-1	TRBD1
CAIRGPTDTQYF	TGTGCCATCAGGGGGCCCACAGATACGCAGTATTTT	TRBV10-3	-	TRBJ2-3	-
CASSQAGGQEFRETQYF	TGTGCCAGCAGCCAAGCTGGGGGTCAAGAATTCAGGGAGACCCAGTACTTC	TRBV4-2	few	TRBJ2-5	-
CASSNRGSQPQHF	TGTGCCAGCAGCAACAGGGGGAGTCAGCCCCAGCATTTT	TRBV6-2/TRBV6-3	-	TRBJ1-5	TRBD1
CASSLDPSDGYTF	TGTGCCAGCAGCTTAGATCCGTCGGATGGCTACACCTTC	TRBV7-2	-	TRBJ1-2	-
CASSLVGRGANVLTF	TGTGCCAGCAGCTTAGTTGGGCGAGGGGCCAACGTCCTGACTTTC	TRBV7-9	many	TRBJ2-6	-
CASSLSGTGNSYEQYF	TGTGCCAGCAGCTTATCTGGGACAGGGAATTCGTACGAGCAGTACTTC	TRBV11-2	few	TRBJ2-7	TRBD1
CASSLTDNQETQYF	TGCGCCAGCAGCCTAACAGACAACCAAGAGACCCAGTACTTC	TRBV4-1	few	TRBJ2-5	-
CASSRRTSGGVSSADTQYF	TGCGCCAGCAGCAGGAGGACTAGCGGGGGGGTGAGTTCGGCAGATACGCAGTATTTT	TRBV5-1	-	TRBJ2-3	TRBD2
CSARGLARYNEQFF	TGCAGTGCCCGAGGGCTAGCCCGCTACAATGAGCAGTTCTTC	TRBV20-1	few	TRBJ2-1	-
CASRRLFDYEQYF	TGTGCCAGCAGACGACTATTTGACTACGAGCAGTACTTC	TRBV6-5	-	TRBJ2-7	-
CASSLDPGVYGYTF	TGCGCCAGCAGCTTGGATCCGGGGGTCTATGGCTACACCTTC	TRBV5-1	-	TRBJ1-2	-
CSVETGGTGELFF	TGCAGCGTCGAGACAGGGGGCACCGGGGAGCTGTTTTTT	TRBV29-1	-	TRBJ2-2	TRBD1
CASSLISGAINYGYTF	TGTGCCAGCAGCTTGATTTCGGGGGCGATTAACTATGGCTACACCTTC	TRBV7-2	few	TRBJ1-2	-
CSVGQGLYNSSLHF	TGCAGTGTGGGACAGGGCCTCTATAATTCATCCCTCCACTTT	TRBV20-1	-	TRBJ1-6	TRBD1
CVSSPGRGTDTQYF	TGTGTCAGCTCACCAGGGAGGGGCACAGATACGCAGTATTTT	TRBV18	-	TRBJ2-3	TRBD2
CASSKFGVEDTQYF	TGTGCCAGCAGTAAATTCGGGGTCGAAGATACGCAGTATTTT	TRBV12-3/TRBV12-4	-	TRBJ2-3	-
CASTGGARSGNTIYF	TGTGCCAGCACCGGGGGCGCTCGCTCTGGAAACACCATATATTTT	TRBV7-2	-	TRBJ1-3	-
CSARTGGSGELFF	TGCAGCGCTCGGACAGGGGGCAGCGGGGAGTTGTTTTTT	TRBV29-1	-	TRBJ2-2	TRBD1
CASTEAPGSYEQYF	TGTGCCAGCACCGAAGCCCCGGGGTCGTACGAGCAGTACTTC	TRBV6-1	-	TRBJ2-7	-
CASSPRTPEATEAFF	TGCGCCAGCAGCCCTCGGACCCCCGAGGCCACTGAAGCTTTCTTT	TRBV5-1	-	TRBJ1-1	-
CASRLGGMGYGYTF	TGTGCCAGCAGGCTAGGGGGCATGGGCTATGGCTACACCTTC	TRBV12-3/TRBV12-4	-	TRBJ1-2	TRBD1
CASSLDLAQETQYF	TGTGCCAGCAGTTTAGATCTTGCACAAGAGACCCAGTACTTC	TRBV12-3/TRBV12-4	few	TRBJ2-5	-
CAIGTLVGETQYF	TGTGCCATCGGGACCTTAGTGGGAGAGACCCAGTACTTC	TRBV10-3	-	TRBJ2-5	-
CASSLSASTDTQYF	TGCGCCAGCAGCTTGTCGGCTAGCACAGATACGCAGTATTTT	TRBV5-1	many	TRBJ2-3	-
CSARSQGVGNSPLHF	TGCAGTGCTAGATCACAGGGGGTGGGTAATTCACCCCTCCACTTT	TRBV20-1	few	TRBJ1-6	TRBD1
CASTGFRNRLETQYF	TGTGCCTCCACCGGGTTTAGGAATCGACTGGAGACCCAGTACTTC	TRBV7-9	-	TRBJ2-5	-
CSAPTGAGANVLTF	TGCAGTGCCCCAACAGGGGCTGGGGCCAACGTCCTGACTTTC	TRBV20-1	many	TRBJ2-6	TRBD1
CASSFLSSPLHF	TGTGCCAGCAGCTTTTTAAGTTCACCCCTCCACTTT	TRBV7-9	-	TRBJ1-6	-
CASSQGGGAWEQYF	TGCGCCAGCAGCCAAGGAGGAGGGGCCTGGGAGCAGTACTTC	TRBV4-3	-	TRBJ2-7	-
CATLPGGQAFF	TGTGCCACCCTACCAGGGGGGCAAGCTTTCTTT	TRBV12-3/TRBV12-4	-	TRBJ1-1	TRBD1
CASSQESETDTQYF	TGCGCCAGCAGCCAAGAGAGCGAGACAGATACGCAGTATTTT	TRBV4-1	-	TRBJ2-3	-
CSGRGQLKETQYF	TGCAGCGGAAGGGGACAGCTCAAAGAGACCCAGTACTTC	TRBV29-1	-	TRBJ2-5	TRBD1
CASTKGSRSLETQYF	TGTGCCAGCACCAAGGGATCGAGATCCCTGGAGACCCAGTACTTC	TRBV6-2/TRBV6-3	-	TRBJ2-5	-
CATSGTGFEQYF	TGTGCCACCAGCGGGACAGGGTTCGAGCAGTACTTC	TRBV15	-	TRBJ2-7	TRBD1
CATTGSGGTWNEQFF	TGTGCCACCACAGGTAGCGGGGGGACTTGGAATGAGCAGTTCTTC	TRBV24-1	-	TRBJ2-1	TRBD2
CASSLTSGGANEQFF	TGTGCCAGCAGCCTGACTAGCGGGGGGGCCAATGAGCAGTTCTTC	TRBV12-3/TRBV12-4	many	TRBJ2-1	TRBD2
CSVGEGGDYEQYF	TGCAGCGTTGGAGAGGGGGGAGACTACGAGCAGTACTTC	TRBV29-1	few	TRBJ2-7	-
CASSELEGEWEQYF	TGTGCCAGCAGTGAATTGGAGGGGGAATGGGAGCAGTACTTC	TRBV25-1	-	TRBJ2-7	-
CAISGGSEQFF	TGTGCCATCAGTGGCGGCAGTGAGCAGTTCTTC	TRBV10-3	-	TRBJ2-1	-
CASRRGAHNSALHF	TGTGCCAGCAGACGCGGGGCCCATAATTCAGCCCTCCACTTT	TRBV6-5	-	TRBJ1-6	-